A single sample is the source of the 26 T cell receptor beta chains below, sequenced in a study of cytomegalovirus exposure and HLA in healthy donors (dated by TCRdb to 2016 to 2017). To prepare the library, the immunoSEQ multiplex PCR assay was applied. The multiplex PCR relied on a mix of 60 forward primers for TCR Vbeta segments and 13 reverse primers for TCR Jbeta segments. TCRdb re-hosts the immuneACCESS table, in-frame sequences only. Its copies lack some clones; in the studies checked, an unresolved V gene accounts for under half of them, and the cause for the rest is not known. The sample table shows about 210,000 clones, and more than 75% are seen once. The ten largest clones represent roughly 0.24% of the sample. Source material: PBMCs. These receptor sequences come from a girl between 2 and 10 years old in good health and CMV-seronegative.

The chain uses TRBV12-5 and TRBJ1-2, with 8 nucleotides matching TRBD1. The length of the CDR3 is 15 residues. The germline V gene has CDR1 LGHNT and CDR2 FRNRAP. Trimming took 2 bases from V and 7 from J; bases not matched to a gene: 9. The CDR3: CASGLPARTGLGYTF. CDR3 nucleotides: TGTGCTAGTGGTTTGCCTGCCCGGACAGGGCTTGGCTACACCTTC.

The chain combines TRBV4-1 with TRBJ2-7; 8 nucleotides agree with TRBD1. V dropped 4 bases and J dropped 6; count of bases not matched to a gene: 8. Germline CDR1 MGHRA, CDR2 YSYEKL. The CDR3 runs to 14 residues. The CDR3: CASSRQGSFGEQYF. As DNA, the CDR3 is TGCGCCAGCAGCCGACAGGGGAGTTTTGGCGAGCAGTACTTC.

This clone was counted a few times. J is TRBJ2-7 and V is TRBV6-1; the D gene is possibly TRBD2 (6 bases). With 6 bases removed from V and 3 bases from J, the gap between germline ends came to 9 bases. The CDR3 covers 12 residues. Germline lookup yields CDR1 MNHNS and CDR2 SASEGT. The CDR3 DNA reads as TGTGCCAGCAGGGACTATTTCTACGAGCAGTACTTC. Translated: CASRDYFYEQYF.

The chain recombines TRBV5-1 with TRBJ2-3, with D unclear. Trimming left V 2 bases short and J 3 bases short, with 10 bases between. The CDR3 is 14 amino acids. The germline V gene encodes CDR1 SGHRS and CDR2 YFSETQ. The DNA of the CDR3 is TGCGCCAGCAGCTTAGTCCTAGAGACAGATACGCAGTATTTT. Translation: CASSLVLETDTQYF.

The chain combines TRBV6-5 with TRBJ2-2, with D uncertain. The length of the CDR3 is 13 residues. The ends were cut back, 10 bases at V and 3 bases at J, with 12 bases in the middle. Germline values: CDR1 MNHEY, CDR2 SVGAGI. In DNA form, the CDR3 reads TGTGCCACCCAGTTCGACTACACCGGGGAGCTGTTTTTT. Encoded protein: CATQFDYTGELFF.

V is TRBV7-3 and J is TRBJ2-5, with 9 bases that match TRBD1. CDR1 and CDR2 from the germline V gene are SGHTA and FQGTGA. The CDR3 sequence is 15 residues long. With 4 bases clipped from V and 4 bases from J, the junction kept 7 bases outside the gene matches. The CDR3 nucleotides are TGTGCCAGCAGCTCTGGACAGGGGATGACAGAGACCCAGTACTTC. It is translated as CASSSGQGMTETQYF.

The chain recombines TRBV13 with TRBJ2-5; 11 positions agree with TRBD2. Germline CDR1 reads PRHDT; CDR2 reads FYEKMQ (reference sequence). J was trimmed by 4 bases and V by 2 bases; bases with no gene match: 3. CDR3 length: 15 residues. The CDR3 coding sequence is TGTGCCAGCAGCTTATCCCTAGCGGGGGGAGAGACCCAGTACTTC. Protein sequence: CASSLSLAGGETQYF.

The chain combines TRBV19 with TRBJ2-5, with a weak D call TRBD2 (5 bases). The V gene lost 6 bases and the J gene lost 0 bases, with 11 bases spanning the gap. CDR1 and CDR2 from the germline V gene are LNHDA and SQIVND (reference sequence). The CDR3 has 14 amino acids. CDR3 DNA sequence: TGTGCCAGTAGACGGAGCGGAAACCAAGAGACCCAGTACTTC. Translating gives CASRRSGNQETQYF.

The V call is TRBV30, the J call TRBJ2-7, with 8 bases that match TRBD1. The junction had 5 bases not matched to a gene; V was cut back by 0 bases and J by 7 bases. The CDR3 covers 13 residues. CDR1 and CDR2 from the germline V gene are GTSNPN and SVGIG (reference sequence). The CDR3 DNA is TGTGCCTGGAGTGTGGGGACAGGTCATGAGCAGTACTTC. This translates into CAWSVGTGHEQYF.

The chain is built from TRBV5-8 and TRBJ1-1; D is undetermined. The V gene lost 0 bases and the J gene lost 2 bases, with 8 bases spanning the gap. The length of the CDR3 is 14 residues. Per the germline V gene, CDR1 is SGHTS and CDR2 is YDEGEE. Written as DNA, the CDR3 is TGTGCCAGCAGCTTGGGTTTCACTAACACTGAAGCTTTCTTT. The encoded protein is CASSLGFTNTEAFF. The full variable domain, rest sourced from reference TRBV5-8 and TRBJ1-1, is EAGVTQSPTHLIKTRGQQATLRCSPISGHTSVYWYQQALGLGLQFLLWYDEGEERNRGNFPPRFSGRQFPNYSSELNVNALELEDSALYLCASSLGFTNTEAFFGQGTRLTVV.

With respect to this clone: At one end the junction does not follow the germline gene, possibly because of a read error. The J gene is TRBJ2-7, the V gene TRBV7-9; perhaps TRBD1 as D (5 bases). Germline-derived CDR1 and CDR2 are SEHNR and FQNEAQ (reference sequence). This CDR3 region has 11 residues. The CDR3 reads CASSLSDSLHF. CDR3 bases: TGTGCCAGCAGCTTATCTGACAGCTTGCACTTC.

The gene calls are TRBV6-5 and TRBJ1-1; D might be TRBD1 (6 bases). Germline V gene lookup returns CDR1 MNHEY and CDR2 SVGAGI. CDR3 length equals 13 residues. V lost 5 bases and J lost 10, with 17 bases in between. The CDR3 nucleotides are TGTGCCAGCAGTGATTGGTGGGAGGGGGGAGCTTTCTTT. Encoded protein: CASSDWWEGGAFF.

The sample holds a few counts of this clone. The chain employs TRBV6-5 and TRBJ1-1; possible D gene TRBD1, 5 bases. The CDR3 contains 14 residues. Germline V gene lookup returns CDR1 MNHEY and CDR2 SVGAGI. Trimming shortened V by 7 bases and J by 5 bases, and 17 bases separated the two germline ends. CDR3 sequence reads: CASTLIRGGTEAFF. The DNA for the CDR3 is TGTGCCAGCACCCTGATAAGGGGAGGGACTGAAGCTTTCTTT.

The chain links TRBV14 to TRBJ1-2, with 7 bases matching TRBD1. This CDR3 has 14 amino acids. Germline V gene lookup returns CDR1 SGHDN and CDR2 FVKESK. J was trimmed by 3 bases and V by 1 base; bases with no gene match: 2. The DNA for the CDR3 is TGTGCCAGCAGCCAAGGGGACAGCCACTATGGCTACACCTTC. Residues: CASSQGDSHYGYTF.

This clone was seen only a few times. The chain joins TRBV29-1 to TRBJ1-2; D is perhaps TRBD1 (5 bases). Germline V gene lookup returns CDR1 SQVTM and CDR2 ANQGSEA. There are 12 residues in the CDR3. V was cut by 7 bases and J by 4 bases, with 13 bases left in between. CDR3 region: CSGFGGLYGYTF. CDR3 DNA sequence: TGCAGCGGGTTTGGGGGACTCTATGGCTACACCTTC.

The CDR3 is CASSLGRRGGETQYF. CDR3 DNA sequence: TGTGCCAGCAGCTTAGGGCGCAGGGGCGGGGAGACCCAGTACTTC. This chain links TRBV13 with TRBJ2-5, with a tentative D call TRBD1 (6 bases). This CDR3 contains 15 residues. Trimming stripped 0 bases from V and 5 bases from J, with 13 bases between. Germline-derived CDR1 and CDR2 are PRHDT and FYEKMQ (reference sequence).

The rearrangement links TRBV4-1 to TRBJ1-6; 8 bases are a match to TRBD1. The junction had 13 bases not matched to a gene; V was cut back by 6 bases and J by 9 bases. CDR1 and CDR2 (germline): MGHRA, YSYEKL. This CDR3 is built from 16 residues. CDR3: CASSRKPTGGSSPLHF. CDR3 sequence (DNA): TGCGCCAGCAGTCGAAAGCCTACAGGGGGGAGTTCACCCCTCCACTTT.

This chain connects TRBV14 to TRBJ1-1; 7 bases align to TRBD1. V shed 4 bases and J 8 bases; nucleotides not matched to a gene: 7. In germline, CDR1 is SGHDN, CDR2 FVKESK. The CDR3 runs to 13 residues. The CDR3 reads CASSLIPGQEAFF. Written as DNA, the CDR3 is TGTGCCAGCAGCCTAATACCGGGACAGGAAGCTTTCTTT.

The V gene is TRBV4-1, the J gene TRBJ2-7; 11 bases map to TRBD2. The CDR3 totals 12 residues. The V gene's germline CDR1 is MGHRA and CDR2 YSYEKL. J lost 6 bases, V lost 5 bases, and 0 bases had no gene match. The CDR3 region has the DNA TGCGCCAGCAGCGGACTAGCGGGCGAGCAGTACTTC. Translating gives CASSGLAGEQYF.

The chain carries TRBV6-5 and TRBJ1-1; the D gene is possibly TRBD1 (6 bases). CDR3 length: 14 residues. Germline-derived CDR1 and CDR2 are MNHEY and SVGAGI. The V and J ends lost 5 bases and 2 bases respectively, with 12 bases between them. The CDR3 sequence is CASSKGTPNTEAFF. CDR3 nucleotides: TGTGCCAGCAGTAAAGGGACACCAAACACTGAAGCTTTCTTT.

V usage is TRBV7-7 and J usage is TRBJ1-2; D is unresolved. This CDR3 spans 12 amino acids. Trimming stripped 2 bases from V and 5 bases from J, with 6 bases between. Germline-derived CDR1 and CDR2 are SSHAT and FNYEAQ (reference sequence). CDR3 sequence reads: CASSLTGYGYTF. DNA for the CDR3: TGTGCCAGCAGCTTAACGGGTTATGGCTACACCTTC.

This chain joins TRBV5-1 and TRBJ2-1; 7 bases line up with TRBD2. The CDR3 consists of 16 residues. CDR1 and CDR2 (germline): SGHRS, YFSETQ. V lost 2 bases and J lost 2; bases outside the gene matches: 7. The CDR3 region is CASSLRPSGTYNEQFF. As DNA, the CDR3 is TGCGCCAGCAGCTTACGTCCTAGCGGAACCTACAATGAGCAGTTCTTC.

The chain recombines TRBV18 with TRBJ1-5, with D tentatively TRBD1 (5 bases). V was shortened by 2 bases and J by 0 bases, with 17 bases between the two germline ends. The CDR3 consists of 18 residues. Germline V gives CDR1 KGHSH, CDR2 LQKENI. The DNA for the CDR3 is TGTGCCAGCTCACCATTTCCGACCTCAGGGAATAGCAATCAGCCCCAGCATTTT. This codes for CASSPFPTSGNSNQPQHF.

The chain has TRBV7-7 and TRBJ2-7, with 7 bases aligning to TRBD2. The V segment lost 1 base and the J segment 4 bases; nucleotides outside the gene matches: 22. The germline V gene encodes CDR1 SSHAT and CDR2 FNYEAQ (reference sequence). This CDR3 is 20 amino acids long. The DNA for the CDR3 is TGTGCCAGCAGCTTAGGGATGGGTAATTACGGAGCGGGGATTATATACGAGCAGTACTTC. Translating it yields CASSLGMGNYGAGIIYEQYF.

The rearrangement joins TRBV28 to TRBJ2-1; 9 nucleotides align to TRBD1. The CDR3 is 18 amino acids. CDR1 and CDR2 (germline): MDHEN, SYDVKM. The ends lost 5 bases at V and 6 bases at J; junction bases unmatched: 17. CDR3 sequence: CASSPVLGGQGGRNEQFF. Written as DNA, the CDR3 is TGTGCCAGCAGTCCCGTTCTCGGGGGACAGGGCGGGCGCAATGAGCAGTTCTTC.

The chain combines TRBV5-1 with TRBJ1-3; D call uncertain. V lost 5 bases and J 7 bases, leaving 13 bases between the germline ends. The CDR3 sequence is 13 residues long. The V gene's germline CDR1 is SGHRS and CDR2 YFSETQ. CDR3 sequence: CASRPGMGNTIYF. Written as DNA, the CDR3 is TGCGCCAGCAGACCGGGGATGGGGAACACCATATATTTT.